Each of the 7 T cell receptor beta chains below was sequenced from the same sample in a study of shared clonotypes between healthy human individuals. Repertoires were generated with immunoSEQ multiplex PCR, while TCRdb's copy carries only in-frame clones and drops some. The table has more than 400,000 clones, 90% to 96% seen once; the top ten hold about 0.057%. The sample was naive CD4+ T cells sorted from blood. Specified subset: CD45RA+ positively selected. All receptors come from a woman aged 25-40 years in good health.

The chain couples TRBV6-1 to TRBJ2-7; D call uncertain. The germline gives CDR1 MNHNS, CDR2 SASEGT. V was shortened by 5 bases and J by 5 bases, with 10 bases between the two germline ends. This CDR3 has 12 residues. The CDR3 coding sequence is TGTGCCAGCAGTCCTAGTCCGCACGAGCAGTACTTC. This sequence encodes CASSPSPHEQYF.

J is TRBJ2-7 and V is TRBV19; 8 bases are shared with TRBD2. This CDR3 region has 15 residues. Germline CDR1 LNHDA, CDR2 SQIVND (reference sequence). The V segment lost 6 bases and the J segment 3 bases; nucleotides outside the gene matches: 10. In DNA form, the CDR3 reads TGTGCCAGTAGCCTTTGGGCAGCGGGAGTCTACGAGCAGTACTTC. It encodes CASSLWAAGVYEQYF. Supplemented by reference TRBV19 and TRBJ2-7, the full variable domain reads DGGITQSPKYLFRKEGQNVTLSCEQNLNHDAMYWYRQDPGQGLRLIYYSQIVNDFQKGDIAEGYSVSREKKESFPLTVTSAQKNPTAFYLCASSLWAAGVYEQYFGPGTRLTVT.

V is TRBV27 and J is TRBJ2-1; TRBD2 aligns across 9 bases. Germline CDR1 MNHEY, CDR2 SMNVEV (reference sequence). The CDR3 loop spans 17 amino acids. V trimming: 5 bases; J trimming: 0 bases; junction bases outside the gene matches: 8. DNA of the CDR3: TGTGCCAGCAGTCGAAGAAGCGGGAGGTTCTCCTACAATGAGCAGTTCTTC. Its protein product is CASSRRSGRFSYNEQFF.

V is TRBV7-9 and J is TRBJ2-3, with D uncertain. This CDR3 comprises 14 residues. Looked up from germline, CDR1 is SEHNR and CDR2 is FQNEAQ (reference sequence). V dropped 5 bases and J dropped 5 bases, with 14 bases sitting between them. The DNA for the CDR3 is TGTGCCAGCAGCCCCCAGGCAGCTGGAGATACGCAGTATTTT. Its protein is CASSPQAAGDTQYF.

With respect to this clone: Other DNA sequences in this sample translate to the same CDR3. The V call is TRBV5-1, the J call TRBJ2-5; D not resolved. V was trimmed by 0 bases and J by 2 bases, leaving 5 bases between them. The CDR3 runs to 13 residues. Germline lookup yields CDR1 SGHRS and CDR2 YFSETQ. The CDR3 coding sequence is TGCGCCAGCAGCTTGGCTCCACAAGAGACCCAGTACTTC. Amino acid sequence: CASSLAPQETQYF.

The CDR3 protein is CASSQSVRELQFF. CDR3 coding DNA: TGCGCCAGCAGCCAATCCGTGAGAGAACTGCAGTTCTTC. This rearrangement joins TRBV4-1 to TRBJ2-1; D gene ambiguous. This CDR3 comprises 13 residues. The V gene lost 2 bases and the J gene lost 12 bases, with 14 bases spanning the gap. Germline loops: CDR1 MGHRA, CDR2 YSYEKL.

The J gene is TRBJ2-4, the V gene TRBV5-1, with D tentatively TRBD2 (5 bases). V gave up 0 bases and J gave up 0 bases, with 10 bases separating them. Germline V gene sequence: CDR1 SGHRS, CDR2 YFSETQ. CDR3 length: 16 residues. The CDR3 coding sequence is TGCGCCAGCAGCTTGGATCGGACTTTAGCCAAAAACATTCAGTACTTC. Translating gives CASSLDRTLAKNIQYF.